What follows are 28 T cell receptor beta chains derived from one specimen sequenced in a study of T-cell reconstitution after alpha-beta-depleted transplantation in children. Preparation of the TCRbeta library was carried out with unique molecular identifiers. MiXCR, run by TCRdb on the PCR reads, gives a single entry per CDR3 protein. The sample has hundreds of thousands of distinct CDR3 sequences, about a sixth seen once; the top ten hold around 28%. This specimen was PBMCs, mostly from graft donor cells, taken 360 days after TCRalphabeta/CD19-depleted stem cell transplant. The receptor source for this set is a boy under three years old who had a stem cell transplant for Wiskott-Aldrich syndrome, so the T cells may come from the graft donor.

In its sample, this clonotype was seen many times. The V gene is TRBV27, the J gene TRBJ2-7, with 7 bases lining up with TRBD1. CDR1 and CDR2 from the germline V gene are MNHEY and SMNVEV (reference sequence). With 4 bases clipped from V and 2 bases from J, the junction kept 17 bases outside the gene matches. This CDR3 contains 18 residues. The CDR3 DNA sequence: TGTGCCAGCAGTTCTACCCCTCTGGGACAGTCGGTACCCTACGAGCAGTACTTC. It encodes CASSSTPLGQSVPYEQYF.

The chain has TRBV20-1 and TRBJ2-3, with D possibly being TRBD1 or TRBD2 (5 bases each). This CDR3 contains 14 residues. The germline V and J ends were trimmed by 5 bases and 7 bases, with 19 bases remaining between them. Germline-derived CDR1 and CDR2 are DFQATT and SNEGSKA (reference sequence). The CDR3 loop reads CSASLLPGPHTQYF. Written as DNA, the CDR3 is TGCAGTGCTTCCTTACTACCGGGGCCTCATACGCAGTATTTT.

DNA of the CDR3: TGTGCCAGCAGTCCTAGAGGGTACGGGGGCTATGGCTACACCTTC. Protein: CASSPRGYGGYGYTF. The chain has TRBV27 and TRBJ1-2; maybe TRBD1 (5 bases). CDR3 size: 15 residues. Between the trimmed V and J ends, which lost 5 bases and 4 bases, there was a span of 17 bases. Germline V gene sequence: CDR1 MNHEY, CDR2 SMNVEV (reference sequence).

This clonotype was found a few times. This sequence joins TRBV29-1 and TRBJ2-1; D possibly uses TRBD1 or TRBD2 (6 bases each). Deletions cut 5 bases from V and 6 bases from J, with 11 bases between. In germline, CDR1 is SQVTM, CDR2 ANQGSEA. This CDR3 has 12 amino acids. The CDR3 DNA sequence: TGCAGCGTTTCCAGGGGAGGCAATGAGCAGTTCTTC. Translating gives CSVSRGGNEQFF.

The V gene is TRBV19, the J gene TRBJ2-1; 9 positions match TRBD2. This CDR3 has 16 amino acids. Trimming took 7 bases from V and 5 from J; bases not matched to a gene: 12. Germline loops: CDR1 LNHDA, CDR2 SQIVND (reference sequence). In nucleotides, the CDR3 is TGTGCCAGTAAAAGAAGAGCGGGAGGAACCCACAATGAGCAGTTCTTC. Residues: CASKRRAGGTHNEQFF.

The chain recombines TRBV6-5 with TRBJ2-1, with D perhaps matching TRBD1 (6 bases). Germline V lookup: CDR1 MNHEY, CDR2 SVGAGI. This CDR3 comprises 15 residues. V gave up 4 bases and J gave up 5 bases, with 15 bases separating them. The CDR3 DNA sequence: TGTGCCAGCAGTTCACAGGGTCGGGGACACAATGAGCAGTTCTTC. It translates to CASSSQGRGHNEQFF.

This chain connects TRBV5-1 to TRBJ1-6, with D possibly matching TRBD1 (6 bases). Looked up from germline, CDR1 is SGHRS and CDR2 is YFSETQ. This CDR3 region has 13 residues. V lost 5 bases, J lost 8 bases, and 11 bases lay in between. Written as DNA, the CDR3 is TGCGCCAGCAGTCGGGGGCGAGATTCACCCCTCCACTTT. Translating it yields CASSRGRDSPLHF.

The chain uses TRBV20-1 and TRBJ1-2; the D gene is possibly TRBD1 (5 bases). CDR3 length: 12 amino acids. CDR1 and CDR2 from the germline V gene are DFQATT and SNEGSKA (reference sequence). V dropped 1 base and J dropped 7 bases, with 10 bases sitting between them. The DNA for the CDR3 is TGCAGTGCTAGAGCTGGGACGTTTGGCTACACCTTC. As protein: CSARAGTFGYTF.

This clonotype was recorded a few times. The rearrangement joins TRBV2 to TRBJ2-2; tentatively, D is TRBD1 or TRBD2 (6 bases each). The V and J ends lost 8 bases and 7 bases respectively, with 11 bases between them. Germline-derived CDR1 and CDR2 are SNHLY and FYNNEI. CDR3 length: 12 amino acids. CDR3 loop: CASDGGVGELFF. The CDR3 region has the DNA TGTGCCAGCGACGGGGGCGTCGGGGAGCTGTTTTTT.

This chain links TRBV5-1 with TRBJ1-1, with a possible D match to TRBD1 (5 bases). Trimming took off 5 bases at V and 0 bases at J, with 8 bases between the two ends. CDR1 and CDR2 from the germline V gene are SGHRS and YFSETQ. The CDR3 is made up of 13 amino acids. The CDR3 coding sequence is TGCGCCAGCAGGAGGGACGTGAACACTGAAGCTTTCTTT. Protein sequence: CASRRDVNTEAFF.

CDR3: CSAGQLAGGSPGYNEQFF. CDR3 bases: TGCAGTGCTGGCCAACTAGCGGGTGGTTCTCCCGGCTACAATGAGCAGTTCTTC. The gene calls are TRBV20-1 and TRBJ2-1, with TRBD2 matching over 9 bases. CDR1 is DFQATT, CDR2 SNEGSKA, per germline (reference sequence). The J segment lost 3 bases and the V segment lost 5 bases, leaving 17 bases of the junction unmatched. This CDR3 comprises 18 residues.

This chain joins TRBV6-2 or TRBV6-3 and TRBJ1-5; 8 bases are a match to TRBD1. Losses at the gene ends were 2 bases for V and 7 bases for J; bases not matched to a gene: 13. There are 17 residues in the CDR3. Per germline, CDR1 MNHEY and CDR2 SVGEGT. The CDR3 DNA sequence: TGTGCCAGCAGTTACCCCGACAGGGGCTGGGCCCAGCAGCCCCAGCATTTT. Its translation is CASSYPDRGWAQQPQHF.

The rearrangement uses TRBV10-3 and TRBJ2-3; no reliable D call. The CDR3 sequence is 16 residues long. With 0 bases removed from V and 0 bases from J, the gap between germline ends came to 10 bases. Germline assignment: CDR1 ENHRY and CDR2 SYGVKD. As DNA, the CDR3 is TGTGCCATCAGTGAGTCACCAGGTCCTAGCACAGATACGCAGTATTTT. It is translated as CAISESPGPSTDTQYF.

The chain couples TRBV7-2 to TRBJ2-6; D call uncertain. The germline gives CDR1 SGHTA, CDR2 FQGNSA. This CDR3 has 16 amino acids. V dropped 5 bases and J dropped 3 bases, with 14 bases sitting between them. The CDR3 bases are TGTGCCAGCAGCGGACCCGGTTTTCTTGGGGCCAACGTCCTGACTTTC. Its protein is CASSGPGFLGANVLTF. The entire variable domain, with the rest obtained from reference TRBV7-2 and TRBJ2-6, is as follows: GAGVSQSPSNKVTEKGKDVELRCDPISGHTALYWYRQSLGQGLEFLIYFQGNSAPDKSGLPSDRFSAERTGGSVSTLTIQRTQQEDSAVYLCASSGPGFLGANVLTFGAGSRLTVL.

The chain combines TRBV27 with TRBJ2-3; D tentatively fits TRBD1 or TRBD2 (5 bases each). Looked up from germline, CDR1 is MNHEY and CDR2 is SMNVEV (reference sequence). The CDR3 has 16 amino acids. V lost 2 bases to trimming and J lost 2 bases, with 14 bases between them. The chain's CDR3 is CASSLKAGRPTDTQYF. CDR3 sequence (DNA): TGTGCCAGCAGTTTAAAGGCAGGGAGACCCACAGATACGCAGTATTTT.

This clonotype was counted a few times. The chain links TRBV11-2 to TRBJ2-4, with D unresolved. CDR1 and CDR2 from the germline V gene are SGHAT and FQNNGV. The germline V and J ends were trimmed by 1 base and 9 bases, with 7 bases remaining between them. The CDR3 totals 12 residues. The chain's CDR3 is CASSLGRGIQYF. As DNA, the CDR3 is TGTGCCAGCAGCTTAGGACGAGGCATTCAGTACTTC. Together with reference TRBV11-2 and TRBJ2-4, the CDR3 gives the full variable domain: EAGVAQSPRYKIIEKRQSVAFWCNPISGHATLYWYQQILGQGPKLLIQFQNNGVVDDSQLPKDRFSAERLKGVDSTLKIQPAKLEDSAVYLCASSLGRGIQYFGAGTRLSVL.

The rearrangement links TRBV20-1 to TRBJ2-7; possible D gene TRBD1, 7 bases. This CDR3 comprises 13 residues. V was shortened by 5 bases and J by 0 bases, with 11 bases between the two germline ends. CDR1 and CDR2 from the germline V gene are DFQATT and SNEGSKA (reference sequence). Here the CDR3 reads CSAAGQNSYEQYF. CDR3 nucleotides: TGCAGTGCTGCGGGACAGAACTCCTACGAGCAGTACTTC.

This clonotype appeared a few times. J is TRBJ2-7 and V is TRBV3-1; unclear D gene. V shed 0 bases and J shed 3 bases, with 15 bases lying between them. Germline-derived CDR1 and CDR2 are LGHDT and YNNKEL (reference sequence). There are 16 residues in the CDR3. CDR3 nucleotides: TGTGCCAGCAGCCAAGATCCTCTTCGCGCGCGCTACGAGCAGTACTTC. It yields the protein CASSQDPLRARYEQYF.

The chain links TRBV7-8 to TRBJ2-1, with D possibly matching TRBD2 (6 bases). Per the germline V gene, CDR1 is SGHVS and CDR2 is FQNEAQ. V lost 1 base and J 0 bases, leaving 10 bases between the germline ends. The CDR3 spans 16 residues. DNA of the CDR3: TGTGCCAGCAGCTTAGAAAGGGACTCCTCCTACAATGAGCAGTTCTTC. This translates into CASSLERDSSYNEQFF.

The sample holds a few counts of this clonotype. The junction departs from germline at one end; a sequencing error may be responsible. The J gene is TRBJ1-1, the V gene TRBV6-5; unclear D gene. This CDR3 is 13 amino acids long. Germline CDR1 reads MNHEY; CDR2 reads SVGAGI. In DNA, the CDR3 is TGTGCCCGCAGGTGTCGGTCGAACACTGAAGCTTTCTTT. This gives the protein CARRCRSNTEAFF.

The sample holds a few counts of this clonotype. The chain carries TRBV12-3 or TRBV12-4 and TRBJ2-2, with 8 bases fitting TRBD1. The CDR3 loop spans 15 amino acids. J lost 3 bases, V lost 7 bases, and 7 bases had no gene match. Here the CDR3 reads CASIPGQGYTGELFF. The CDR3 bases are TGTGCCAGCATCCCTGGACAGGGCTACACCGGGGAGCTGTTTTTT.

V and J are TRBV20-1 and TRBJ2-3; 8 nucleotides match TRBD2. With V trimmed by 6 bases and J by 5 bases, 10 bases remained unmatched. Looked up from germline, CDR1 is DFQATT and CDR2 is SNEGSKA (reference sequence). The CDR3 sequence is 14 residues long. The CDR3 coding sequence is TGCAGTGCCCCGGGACTAGTCAGTGGAGATACGCAGTATTTT. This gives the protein CSAPGLVSGDTQYF.

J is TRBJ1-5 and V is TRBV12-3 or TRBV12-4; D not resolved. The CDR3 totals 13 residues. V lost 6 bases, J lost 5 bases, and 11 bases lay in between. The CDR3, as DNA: TGTGCCAGCAGCCCTACAAGGGATCAGCCCCAGCATTTT. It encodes CASSPTRDQPQHF.

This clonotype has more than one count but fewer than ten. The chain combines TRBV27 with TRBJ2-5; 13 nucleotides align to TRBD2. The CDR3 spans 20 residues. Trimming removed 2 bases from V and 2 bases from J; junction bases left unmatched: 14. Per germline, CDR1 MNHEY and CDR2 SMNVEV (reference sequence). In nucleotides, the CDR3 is TGTGCCAGCAGTTTAGCCATCTCGTCGACTAGCGGGAGGTCACAAGAGACCCAGTACTTC. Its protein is CASSLAISSTSGRSQETQYF.

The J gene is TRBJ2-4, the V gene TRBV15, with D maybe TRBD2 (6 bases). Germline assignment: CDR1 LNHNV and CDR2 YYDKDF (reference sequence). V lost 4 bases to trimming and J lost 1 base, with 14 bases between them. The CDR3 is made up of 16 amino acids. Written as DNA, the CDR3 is TGTGCCACCAGCATGGGGGACTTCGGCGCCAAAAACATTCAGTACTTC. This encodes CATSMGDFGAKNIQYF. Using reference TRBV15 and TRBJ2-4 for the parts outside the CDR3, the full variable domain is DAMVIQNPRYQVTQFGKPVTLSCSQTLNHNVMYWYQQKSSQAPKLLFHYYDKDFNNEADTPDNFQSRRPNTSFCFLDIRSPGLGDTAMYLCATSMGDFGAKNIQYFGAGTRLSVL.

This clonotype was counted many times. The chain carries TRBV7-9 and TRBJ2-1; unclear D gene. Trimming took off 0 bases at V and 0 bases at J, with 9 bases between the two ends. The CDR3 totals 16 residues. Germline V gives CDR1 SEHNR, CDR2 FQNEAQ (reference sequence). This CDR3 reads CASSLADVSSYNEQFF. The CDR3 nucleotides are TGTGCCAGCAGCTTAGCGGACGTAAGCTCCTACAATGAGCAGTTCTTC.

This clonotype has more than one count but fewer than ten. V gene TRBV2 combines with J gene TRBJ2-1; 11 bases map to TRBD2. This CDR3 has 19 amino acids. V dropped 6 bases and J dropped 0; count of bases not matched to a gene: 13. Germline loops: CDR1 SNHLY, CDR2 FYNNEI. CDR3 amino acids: CASRKRGLAESSSYNEQFF. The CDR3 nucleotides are TGTGCCAGCAGGAAGAGGGGACTAGCGGAGTCGAGCTCCTACAATGAGCAGTTCTTC.

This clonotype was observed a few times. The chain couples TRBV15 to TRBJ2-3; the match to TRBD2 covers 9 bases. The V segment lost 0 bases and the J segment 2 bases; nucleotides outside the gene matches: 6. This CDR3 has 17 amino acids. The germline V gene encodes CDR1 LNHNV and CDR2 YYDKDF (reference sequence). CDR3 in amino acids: CATSRDERGANTDTQYF. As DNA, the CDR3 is TGTGCCACCAGCAGAGACGAGCGGGGGGCAAACACAGATACGCAGTATTTT.